This T cell receptor (beta chain) emerged from a study of blood T cell repertoires in COVID-19. Per the germline V gene, CDR1 is SGHNT and CDR2 is YYREEE (reference sequence). V shed 0 bases and J shed 12 bases, with 12 bases lying between them. CDR3 length: 12 amino acids. The table came from immunoSEQ multiplex PCR; TCRdb's copy has only in-frame clones and leaves some out. The data contain around 65,000 clones, 65% to 85% of them singletons. Sequencing input: peripheral blood. The J gene is TRBJ1-1, the V gene TRBV5-4, with D possibly matching TRBD1 (5 bases). This TCR was sampled from a woman aged 45-65 years with active or convalescent COVID-19. This CDR3 reads CASSLDERGPFF. As DNA, the CDR3 is TGTGCCAGCAGCTTGGATGAGCGGGGACCTTTCTTT.